Below are 10 T cell receptor beta chains sequenced from a single sample in a study of T-cell reconstitution after alpha-beta-depleted transplantation in children. The TCRbeta library was prepared with unique molecular identifiers. MiXCR was run by TCRdb on the PCR reads, yielding one entry per CDR3 protein. Among fewer than 550,000 distinct CDR3 sequences listed, roughly a tenth were seen once. The sample in question was PBMCs, obtained before TCRalphabeta/CD19-depleted stem cell transplant. The receptors derive from a child aged 2 to 10 with inherited bone marrow failure, due to receive a stem cell transplant.

The chain uses TRBV6-2 or TRBV6-3 and TRBJ2-1; TRBD2 aligns across 11 bases. Losses at the gene ends were 2 bases for V and 7 bases for J; bases not matched to a gene: 4. The length of the CDR3 is 15 residues. The germline V gene encodes CDR1 MNHEY and CDR2 SVGEGT. The CDR3 loop is CASSYVAGGKNEQFF. The CDR3 DNA follows: TGTGCCAGCAGTTACGTAGCGGGAGGGAAGAATGAGCAGTTCTTC.

The table lists this clonotype with many counts. The chain is built from TRBV29-1 and TRBJ1-1; perhaps TRBD1 as D (5 bases). The V gene lost 1 base and the J gene lost 6 bases, with 9 bases spanning the gap. Germline CDR1 and CDR2: SQVTM and ANQGSEA. The CDR3 contains 12 residues. Written as DNA, the CDR3 is TGCAGCGTTGAAGGGGGGGGGTCTGAAGCTTTCTTT. Translation gives CSVEGGGSEAFF.

Only a few counts were recorded for this clonotype. The V call is TRBV20-1, the J call TRBJ2-7, with 10 bases that match TRBD2. CDR1 is DFQATT, CDR2 SNEGSKA, per germline (reference sequence). The CDR3 is made up of 17 amino acids. V was clipped by 5 bases and J by 3 bases; unmatched bases: 16. CDR3 in amino acids: CSAASSGSFNSNYEQYF. CDR3 bases: TGCAGTGCTGCTTCTAGCGGGAGTTTTAATAGTAACTACGAGCAGTACTTC.

This clonotype was counted a few times. The chain employs TRBV5-1 and TRBJ1-2; tentative D call: TRBD1 (6 bases). CDR1 and CDR2 from the germline V gene are SGHRS and YFSETQ. This CDR3 spans 14 amino acids. The V gene lost 2 bases and the J gene lost 6 bases, with 14 bases spanning the gap. CDR3 residues: CASSFEGGADGYTF. The CDR3 bases are TGCGCCAGCAGCTTTGAGGGGGGCGCAGATGGCTACACCTTC.

In its sample, this clonotype was seen many times. The chain couples TRBV27 to TRBJ1-1; tentatively, D is TRBD1 (6 bases). Deletions cut 8 bases from V and 1 base from J, with 17 bases between. Germline-derived CDR1 and CDR2 are MNHEY and SMNVEV (reference sequence). CDR3 length equals 15 residues. The CDR3: CASRFAGASNTEAFF. CDR3 bases: TGTGCCAGCCGGTTTGCAGGGGCCTCGAACACTGAAGCTTTCTTT.

This clonotype occurred many times. The chain combines TRBV5-1 with TRBJ2-5; D ambiguous. CDR1 and CDR2 (germline): SGHRS, YFSETQ. The ends were cut back, 0 bases at V and 5 bases at J, with 11 bases in the middle. The CDR3 is 14 residues long. CDR3 DNA: TGCGCCAGCAGCTTGGGTGCCCCGAGGGAGACCCAGTACTTC. Protein sequence: CASSLGAPRETQYF.

Many counts were recorded for this clonotype. The chain uses TRBV29-1 and TRBJ2-3; D possibly matches TRBD1 or TRBD2 (5 bases each). V lost 1 base to trimming and J lost 0 bases, with 20 bases between them. Germline values: CDR1 SQVTM, CDR2 ANQGSEA. CDR3 length equals 18 residues. The CDR3, as DNA: TGCAGCGTTGAAGGAGGGGCTCCTCCCTCATCTAGCACAGATACGCAGTATTTT. Translating gives CSVEGGAPPSSSTDTQYF.

This clonotype appeared many times. This sequence joins TRBV29-1 and TRBJ1-2, with TRBD1 identical over 10 bases. The CDR3 is made up of 12 amino acids. Germline values: CDR1 SQVTM, CDR2 ANQGSEA. The V segment lost 6 bases and the J segment 5 bases; nucleotides outside the gene matches: 3. The CDR3: CSVTGQGYGYTF. The CDR3 bases are TGCAGCGTCACGGGACAGGGGTATGGCTACACCTTC.

This clonotype was observed at least ten times. An end of the junction differs from the germline gene, which may be a read error. This chain joins TRBV20-1 and TRBJ1-5, with a weak D call TRBD1 (6 bases). The CDR3 has 14 amino acids. Germline lookup yields CDR1 DFQATT and CDR2 SNEGSKA (reference sequence). DNA of the CDR3: TGCAGTGCTGGAGACAGGAGGGGCAATCAGCCCCAGCATTTT. It encodes CSAGDRRGNQPQHF.

The table lists this clonotype with many counts. The chain carries TRBV13 and TRBJ2-1; 10 nucleotides match TRBD2. The germline V gene encodes CDR1 PRHDT and CDR2 FYEKMQ (reference sequence). The CDR3 is 15 residues long. V gave up 5 bases and J gave up 6 bases; unmatched junction bases: 7. CDR3 DNA sequence: TGTGCCAGCAGCCCCGGTAGCGGGAGGAGCAATGAGCAGTTCTTC. Translating it yields CASSPGSGRSNEQFF. Full variable domain (missing parts from reference TRBV13 and TRBJ2-1): AAGVIQSPRHLIKEKRETATLKCYPIPRHDTVYWYQQGPGQDPQFLISFYEKMQSDKGSIPDRFSAQQFSDYHSELNMSSLELGDSALYFCASSPGSGRSNEQFFGPGTRLTVL.